The source of this T cell receptor beta chain is a study of T-cell memory formation after mild COVID-19. MiXCR, run by TCRdb on the 5' RACE reads, gives a single entry per CDR3 protein. The sample includes some 120,000 distinct CDR3 sequences, about a sixth of them seen just once. CDR1 SGHTA and CDR2 FQGNSA come from the germline V gene. Trimming pared 2 bases from V and 4 bases from J, leaving 14 bases between. CDR3 length equals 15 residues. This clonotype turned up a few times. The sample comprised PBMCs or a T cell subset sorted from them (not recorded which). The receptor was derived from an adult woman who had mild COVID-19 (a few samples of this study predate the infection). Cell type and time point are not known. The rearrangement uses TRBV7-2 and TRBJ1-2; maybe TRBD1 (5 bases). Written as DNA, the CDR3 is TGTGCCAGCAGCTTACACCTCGGGGGGTTCTATGGCTACACCTTC. This encodes CASSLHLGGFYGYTF.